This T cell receptor beta chain was identified in a study of radiation and T cells in renal cell carcinoma. Study conclusions and caveats: Top tumor clonotypes rose in blood 2 weeks post-radiation, then contracted. Without pretreatment biopsies, baseline tumor clonotype presence was undetermined.

As to time point: blood 4 weeks post-SBRT, at nephrectomy. Regarding treatment: 15 Gy SBRT to primary tumor, nephrectomy 4 weeks later. Nephrectomy followed 15 Gy stereotactic body radiation by 4 weeks. With 0 bases clipped from V and 0 bases from J, the junction kept 8 bases outside the gene matches. Germline loops: CDR1 SEHNR, CDR2 FQNEAQ (reference sequence). The CDR3 has 18 residues. Points on this clone: Antigen unknown.

Generated by immunoSEQ multiplex PCR, the TCRdb table keeps only in-frame clones and is missing some. The sample yields under 200,000 clones, around 89% seen once. V usage is TRBV7-9 and J usage is TRBJ1-5; 7 bases map to TRBD1. Source: blood, taken from a patient whose treatment included radiotherapy and nephrectomy. This receptor was identified in a woman between 45 and 65 years old with renal cell carcinoma. CDR3: CASSLATGQLYSNQPQHF. Here the CDR3 DNA reads TGTGCCAGCAGCTTAGCGACGGGACAGTTGTATAGCAATCAGCCCCAGCATTTT. Combining the CDR3 with reference TRBV7-9 and TRBJ1-5 gives the whole variable domain DTGVSQNPRHKITKRGQNVTFRCDPISEHNRLYWYRQTLGQGPEFLTYFQNEAQLEKSRLLSDRFSAERPKGSFSTLEIQRTEQGDSAMYLCASSLATGQLYSNQPQHFGDGTRLSIL.